The sequence of this T cell receptor beta chain was determined in a study of T cell changes during pregnancy in multiple sclerosis. This clone showed up just once. This CDR3 spans 14 amino acids. With 6 bases removed from V and 1 base from J, the gap between germline ends came to 12 bases. Germline V gene lookup returns CDR1 MNHEY and CDR2 SVGAGI. Assay used: immunoSEQ multiplex PCR; TCRdb lists only in-frame clones, some missing. The data hold about 87,000 clones, with over 85% observed a single time. This specimen consisted of peripheral blood, obtained in the third trimester of pregnancy. The chain couples TRBV6-5 to TRBJ1-1; D is uncertain. The sequence was collected from a female donor in good health, enrolled as a control in a pregnancy study. The CDR3 nucleotides are TGTGCCAGCAGCGGATTGGGAGGGAACACTGAAGCTTTCTTT. It encodes CASSGLGGNTEAFF.